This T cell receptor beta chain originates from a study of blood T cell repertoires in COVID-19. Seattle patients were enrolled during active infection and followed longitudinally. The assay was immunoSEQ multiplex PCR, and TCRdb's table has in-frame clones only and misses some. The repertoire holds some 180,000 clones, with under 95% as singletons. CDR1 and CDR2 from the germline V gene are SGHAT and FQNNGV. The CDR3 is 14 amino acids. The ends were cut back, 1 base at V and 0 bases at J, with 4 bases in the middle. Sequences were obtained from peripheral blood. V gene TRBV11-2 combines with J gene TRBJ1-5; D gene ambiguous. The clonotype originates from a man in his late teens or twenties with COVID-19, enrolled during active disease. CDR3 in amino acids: CASSLGHSNQPQHF. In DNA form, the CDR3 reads TGTGCCAGCAGCTTAGGACATAGCAATCAGCCCCAGCATTTT.